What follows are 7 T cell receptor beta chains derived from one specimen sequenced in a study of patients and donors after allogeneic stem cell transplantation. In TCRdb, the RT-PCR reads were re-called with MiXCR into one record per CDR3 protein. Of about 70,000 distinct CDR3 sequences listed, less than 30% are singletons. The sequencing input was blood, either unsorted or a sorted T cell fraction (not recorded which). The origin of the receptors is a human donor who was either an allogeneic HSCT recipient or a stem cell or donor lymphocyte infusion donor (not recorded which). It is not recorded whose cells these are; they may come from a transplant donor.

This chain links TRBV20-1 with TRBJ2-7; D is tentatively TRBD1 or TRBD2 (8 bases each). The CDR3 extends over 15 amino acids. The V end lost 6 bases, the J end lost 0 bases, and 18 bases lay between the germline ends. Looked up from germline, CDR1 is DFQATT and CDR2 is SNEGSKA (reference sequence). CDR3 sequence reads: CSALQGAGGSYEQYF. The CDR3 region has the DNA TGCAGTGCCCTCCAGGGGGCGGGAGGCTCCTACGAGCAGTACTTC.

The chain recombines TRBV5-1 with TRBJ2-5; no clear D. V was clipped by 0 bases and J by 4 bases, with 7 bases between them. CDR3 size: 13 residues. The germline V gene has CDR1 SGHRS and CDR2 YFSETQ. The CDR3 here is CASSLVQLETQYF. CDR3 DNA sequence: TGCGCCAGCAGCTTGGTACAGCTAGAGACCCAGTACTTC.

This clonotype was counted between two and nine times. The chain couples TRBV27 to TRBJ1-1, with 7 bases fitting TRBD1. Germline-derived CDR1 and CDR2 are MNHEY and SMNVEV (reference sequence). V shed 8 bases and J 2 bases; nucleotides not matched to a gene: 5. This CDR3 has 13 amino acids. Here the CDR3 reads CASVRGGNTEAFF. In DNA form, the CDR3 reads TGTGCCAGCGTCAGGGGGGGAAACACTGAAGCTTTCTTT.

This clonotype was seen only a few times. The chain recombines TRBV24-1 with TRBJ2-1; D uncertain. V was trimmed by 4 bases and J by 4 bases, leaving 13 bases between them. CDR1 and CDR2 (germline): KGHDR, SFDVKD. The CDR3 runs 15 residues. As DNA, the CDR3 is TGTGCCACCAGTGACGACAAAGCGCCTTACAATGAGCAGTTCTTC. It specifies CATSDDKAPYNEQFF.

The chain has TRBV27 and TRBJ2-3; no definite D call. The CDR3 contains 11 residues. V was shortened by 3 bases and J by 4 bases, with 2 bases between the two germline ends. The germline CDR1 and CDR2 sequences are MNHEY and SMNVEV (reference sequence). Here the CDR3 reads CASSLPDTQYF. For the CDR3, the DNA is TGTGCCAGCAGTTTGCCAGATACGCAGTATTTT.

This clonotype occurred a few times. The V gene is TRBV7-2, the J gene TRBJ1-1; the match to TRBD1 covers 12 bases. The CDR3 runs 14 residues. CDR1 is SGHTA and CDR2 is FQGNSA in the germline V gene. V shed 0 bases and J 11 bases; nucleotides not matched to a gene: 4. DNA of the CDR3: TGTGCCAGCAGCTTAGCTGGGACAGGGGGCCCGGCTTTCTTT. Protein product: CASSLAGTGGPAFF. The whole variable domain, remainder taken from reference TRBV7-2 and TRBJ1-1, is GAGVSQSPSNKVTEKGKDVELRCDPISGHTALYWYRQSLGQGLEFLIYFQGNSAPDKSGLPSDRFSAERTGGSVSTLTIQRTQQEDSAVYLCASSLAGTGGPAFFGQGTRLTVV.

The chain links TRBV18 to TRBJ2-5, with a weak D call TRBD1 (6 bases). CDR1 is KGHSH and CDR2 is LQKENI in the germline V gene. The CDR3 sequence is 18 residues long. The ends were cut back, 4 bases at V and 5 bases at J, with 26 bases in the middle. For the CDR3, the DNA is TGTGCCAGCTCACTCAATTCCGATTTGATGGGGGCTGGGGAGACCCAGTACTTC. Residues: CASSLNSDLMGAGETQYF.